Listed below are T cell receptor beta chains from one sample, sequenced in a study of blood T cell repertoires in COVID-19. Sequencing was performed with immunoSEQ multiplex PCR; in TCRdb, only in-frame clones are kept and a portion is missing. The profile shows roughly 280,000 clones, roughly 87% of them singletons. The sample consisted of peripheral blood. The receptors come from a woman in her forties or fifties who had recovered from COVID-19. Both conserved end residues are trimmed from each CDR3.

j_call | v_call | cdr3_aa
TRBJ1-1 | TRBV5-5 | ASSLMRGWANTEAF
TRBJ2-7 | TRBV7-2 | ASSLVGGGNEQY
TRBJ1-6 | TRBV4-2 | ASSQEGTGNSPLH
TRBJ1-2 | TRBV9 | ASSVGGQGNYGYT
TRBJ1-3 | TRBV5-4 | ASSLGRGEGNTIY
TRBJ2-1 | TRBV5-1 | ASSVPLAGEERNEQF
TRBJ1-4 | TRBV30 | AWREQAIEKLF
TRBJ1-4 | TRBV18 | ASSPLQIRQGFNEKLF
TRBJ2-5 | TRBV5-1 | ASSLRAGIGTQY
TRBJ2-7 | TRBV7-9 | ASGPRGYEQY
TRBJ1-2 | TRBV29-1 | SVDVPSDGYT
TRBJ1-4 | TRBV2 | ASSEDRTTNEKLF
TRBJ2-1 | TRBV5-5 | ASSPGRAYNEQF
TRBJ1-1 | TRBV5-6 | ASSFDRNTEAF
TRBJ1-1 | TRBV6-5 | ASSRQGAGTEAF
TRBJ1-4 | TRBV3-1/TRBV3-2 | ASSQEGHPGEKLF
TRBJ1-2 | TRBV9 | ASSPIGYGYT
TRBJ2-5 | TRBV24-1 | ATSDPRRQGGETQY
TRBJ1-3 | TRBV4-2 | ASSQDRGSSGNTIY
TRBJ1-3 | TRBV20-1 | SGVTGNTIY
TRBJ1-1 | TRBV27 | ASSFLAGGSTEAF
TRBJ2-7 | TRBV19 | ASSIGDRAYEQY
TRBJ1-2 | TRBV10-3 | AITPGGGNGYT
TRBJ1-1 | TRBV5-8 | ASSSQAGGGSAEAF
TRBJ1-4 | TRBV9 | ASSVGDRVFEKLF
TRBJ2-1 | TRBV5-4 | ASSLADRGDEQF
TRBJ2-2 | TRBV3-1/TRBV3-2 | ASSQGRTARSHTGELF
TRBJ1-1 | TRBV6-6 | ASSPAAEAF
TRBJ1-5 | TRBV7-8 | ASSSDRPNQPQH
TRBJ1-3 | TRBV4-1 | ASSQDPGGGYTIY
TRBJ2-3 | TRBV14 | ASSQRDTQY
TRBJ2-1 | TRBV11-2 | ASSLLGTGLRGNEQF
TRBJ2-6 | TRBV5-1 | ASSLGFRGTGANVLT
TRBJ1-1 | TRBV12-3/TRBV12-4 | ASSYDSIEAF
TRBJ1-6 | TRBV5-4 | ASRPFQGVSPLH
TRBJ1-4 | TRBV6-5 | ASSRGRGNEKLF
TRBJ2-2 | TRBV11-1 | ASSLLDTGELF
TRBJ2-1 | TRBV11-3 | ASSFQGYNEQF
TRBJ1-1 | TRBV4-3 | ASSQEPRASRGMNTEAF
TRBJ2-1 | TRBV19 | ASSGRSYNEQF
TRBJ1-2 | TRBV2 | ASSERGSGGNGYT
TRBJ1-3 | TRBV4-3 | ASSQDTGYHGNTIY
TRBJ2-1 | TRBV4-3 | ASSQPRTSGSEQF
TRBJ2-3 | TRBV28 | ASSLAGVRTDTQY
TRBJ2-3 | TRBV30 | AWTGTRGTDTQY
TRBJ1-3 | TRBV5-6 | ASSPGQPLRNTIY
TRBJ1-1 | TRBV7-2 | ASSLVGDRVLGTEAF
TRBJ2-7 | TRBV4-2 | ASSPQADRLPYEQY
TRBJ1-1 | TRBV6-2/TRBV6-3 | ASSRDQGIYTEAF
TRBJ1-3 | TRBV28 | ASSLRGWSGNTIY
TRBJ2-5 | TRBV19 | ASSIGGQETQY
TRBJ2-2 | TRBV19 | ASSYIQGANTGELF
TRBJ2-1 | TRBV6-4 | ASTSLGRSSYNEQF
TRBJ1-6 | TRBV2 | ASSEGDRDNSPLH
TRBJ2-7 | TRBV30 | AWRTGASYEQY
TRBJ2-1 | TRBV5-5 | ASRLGQGPNEQF
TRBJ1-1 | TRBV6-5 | ASSYTGQGPTEAF
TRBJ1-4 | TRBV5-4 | ASSTGGGAPNEKLF
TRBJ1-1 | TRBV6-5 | ASNAQGVTEAF